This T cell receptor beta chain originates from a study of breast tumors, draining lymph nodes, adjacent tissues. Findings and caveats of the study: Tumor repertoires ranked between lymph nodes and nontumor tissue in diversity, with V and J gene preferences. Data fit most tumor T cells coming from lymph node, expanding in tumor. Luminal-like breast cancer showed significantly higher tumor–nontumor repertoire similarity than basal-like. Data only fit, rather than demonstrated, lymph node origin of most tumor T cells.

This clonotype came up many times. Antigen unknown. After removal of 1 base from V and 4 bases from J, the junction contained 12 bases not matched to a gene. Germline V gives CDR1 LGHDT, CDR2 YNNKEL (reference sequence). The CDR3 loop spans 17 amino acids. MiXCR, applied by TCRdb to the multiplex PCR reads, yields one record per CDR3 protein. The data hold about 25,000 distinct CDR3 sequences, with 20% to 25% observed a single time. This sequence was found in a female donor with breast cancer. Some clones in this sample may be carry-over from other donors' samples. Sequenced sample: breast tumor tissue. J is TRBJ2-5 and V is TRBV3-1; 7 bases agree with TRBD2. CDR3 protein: CASSQVAAGAGRETQYF. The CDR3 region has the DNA TGTGCCAGCAGCCAAGTAGCTGCGGGAGCCGGGAGAGAGACCCAGTACTTC.